This T cell receptor (beta chain) was identified during a study of T cell repertoires in cytomegalovirus infection. The wider study: It was the public TCR beta signatures that indicated both CMV infection and matching HLA type. Broader study findings: Pooled public TCR beta family frequency picked out CMV carriers with the relevant HLA. It was HLA-C-restricted CMV-specific TCR beta clonotypes that dominated the response ex vivo.

To note about this clonotype: Its antigen is undetermined.

The CDR3 contains 15 residues. The V and J ends lost 6 bases and 7 bases respectively, with 16 bases between them. In germline, CDR1 is ENHRY, CDR2 SYGVKD. One entry per CDR3 protein, called by TCRdb with MiXCR from the reads. The table has around 310,000 distinct CDR3 sequences, roughly a sixth seen once. Source material: PBMCs. This sequence was found in a human donor in good health (CMV status not recorded). Some clones in this sample may be carry-over from other donors' samples. J is TRBJ1-6 and V is TRBV10-3; tentatively, D is TRBD1 (6 bases). DNA for the CDR3: TGTGCCATCAGAGTCGGGGAGGGGGTCAATTCACCCCTCCACTTT. Translation gives CAIRVGEGVNSPLHF.